The 27 T cell receptor beta chains presented below share a single source sample, sequenced in a study of control samples from healthy donors and cancer patients. Measured with immunoSEQ multiplex PCR; TCRdb has only the in-frame clones, and not every one. The sample shows around 180,000 clones, approximately 91% of them seen only once. Sequencing input: blood. Every receptor here comes from a middle-aged woman in good health.

This clone was counted between two and nine times. The chain is built from TRBV18 and TRBJ2-1; a weak D match, TRBD2 (6 bases). Trimming left V 1 base short and J 5 bases short, with 12 bases between. Germline V gives CDR1 KGHSH, CDR2 LQKENI. The CDR3 consists of 15 residues. DNA for the CDR3: TGTGCCAGCTCACCACTAGCGGAAGCCAACAATGAGCAGTTCTTC. Protein: CASSPLAEANNEQFF.

The rearrangement uses TRBV7-9 and TRBJ1-1; TRBD1 matches 7 bases. Unmatched junction bases numbered 7, after V lost 2 bases and J lost 4 bases. The CDR3 is 15 amino acids. Germline V gene sequence: CDR1 SEHNR, CDR2 FQNEAQ (reference sequence). CDR3 DNA sequence: TGTGCCAGCAGCTTAACGGCAGGGGGAGGCACTGAAGCTTTCTTT. As protein: CASSLTAGGGTEAFF. Variable domain in full (rest from reference TRBV7-9 and TRBJ1-1): DTGVSQNPRHKITKRGQNVTFRCDPISEHNRLYWYRQTLGQGPEFLTYFQNEAQLEKSRLLSDRFSAERPKGSFSTLEIQRTEQGDSAMYLCASSLTAGGGTEAFFGQGTRLTVV.

This chain joins TRBV6-2 or TRBV6-3 and TRBJ2-1; 9 bases fit TRBD2. V shed 4 bases and J 6 bases; nucleotides not matched to a gene: 7. The CDR3 sequence is 15 residues long. Per germline, CDR1 MNHEY and CDR2 SVGEGT. The CDR3 DNA is TGTGCCAGCAGTTTAGCGGGGGCTGCCCTCAATGAGCAGTTCTTC. Translation: CASSLAGAALNEQFF.

J is TRBJ1-3 and V is TRBV4-1; no definite D call. Germline V lookup: CDR1 MGHRA, CDR2 YSYEKL. V shed 4 bases and J shed 7 bases, with 11 bases lying between them. The CDR3 totals 13 residues. CDR3 amino acids: CASSLGGENTIYF. The CDR3, as DNA: TGCGCCAGCAGCCTGGGTGGGGAGAACACCATATATTTT.

The chain recombines TRBV5-1 with TRBJ2-2, with D unresolved. V lost 0 bases and J lost 7, with 10 bases in between. The CDR3 contains 14 residues. CDR1 and CDR2 (germline): SGHRS, YFSETQ. CDR3 in DNA: TGCGCCAGCAGCTTGGGTGCGGACCTCGGGGAGCTGTTTTTT. Translation: CASSLGADLGELFF.

The genes are TRBV5-5 and TRBJ1-5; TRBD1 aligns across 7 bases. This CDR3 spans 13 amino acids. The ends lost 4 bases at V and 5 bases at J; junction bases unmatched: 3. Germline CDR1 reads SGHKS; CDR2 reads YYEKEE (reference sequence). The CDR3 sequence: CASSPDRDQPQHF. In DNA, the CDR3 is TGTGCCAGCAGCCCCGACAGGGATCAGCCCCAGCATTTT. The full variable domain, its missing parts supplied by reference TRBV5-5 and TRBJ1-5, is DAGVTQSPTHLIKTRGQQVTLRCSPISGHKSVSWYQQVLGQGPQFIFQYYEKEERGRGNFPDRFSARQFPNYSSELNVNALLLGDSALYLCASSPDRDQPQHFGDGTRLSIL.

The CDR3 nucleotides read TGTGCCAGCAGTGCCCAGGTTTCCTACGAGCAGTACTTC. Translating it yields CASSAQVSYEQYF. The chain joins TRBV2 to TRBJ2-7; D unclear. V gave up 4 bases and J gave up 1 base, with 8 bases separating them. This CDR3 comprises 13 residues. Germline V gene lookup returns CDR1 SNHLY and CDR2 FYNNEI.

V gene TRBV5-6 combines with J gene TRBJ1-5; D unclear. CDR3 length: 19 amino acids. CDR1 SGHDT and CDR2 YYEEEE come from the germline V gene. Trimming cost V 4 bases and J 0 bases, with 23 bases left between them. As DNA, the CDR3 is TGTGCCAGCAGCCGAACAAAGATCAGCAGGACGTATAGCAATCAGCCCCAGCATTTT. Amino acid sequence: CASSRTKISRTYSNQPQHF.

The CDR3 is CASSSLYRPDTQYF. CDR3 DNA sequence: TGTGCCAGCAGCTCACTCTATCGGCCAGATACGCAGTATTTT. J is TRBJ2-3 and V is TRBV7-2; D is unclear. The germline V gene has CDR1 SGHTA and CDR2 FQGNSA. V was pared by 4 bases and J by 4 bases, with 12 bases between. This CDR3 is 14 amino acids long.

This clone was counted only a few times. The chain employs TRBV2 and TRBJ2-1, with D perhaps matching TRBD1 or TRBD2 (6 bases each). The CDR3 loop spans 14 amino acids. Trimming cost V 8 bases and J 3 bases, with 14 bases left between them. Germline-derived CDR1 and CDR2 are SNHLY and FYNNEI. The CDR3 is CASRGTTNYNEQFF. CDR3 coding DNA: TGTGCCAGCCGGGGGACAACTAACTACAATGAGCAGTTCTTC.

This chain uses TRBV6-6 with TRBJ1-5, with D perhaps TRBD1 (5 bases). V was cut by 7 bases and J by 2 bases, with 15 bases left in between. This CDR3 has 15 residues. Looked up from germline, CDR1 is MNHNY and CDR2 is SVGAGI (reference sequence). This CDR3 is CASTSGGSGNQPQHF. The DNA for the CDR3 is TGTGCCAGCACCTCCGGGGGTAGCGGCAATCAGCCCCAGCATTTT.

This chain uses TRBV4-1 with TRBJ1-2; 7 bases line up with TRBD1. Looked up from germline, CDR1 is MGHRA and CDR2 is YSYEKL. This CDR3 is 17 amino acids long. Unmatched junction bases numbered 11, after V lost 0 bases and J lost 4 bases. The CDR3: CASSQEGRRDSLYGYTF. The CDR3 DNA is TGCGCCAGCAGCCAAGAAGGGAGGCGGGACAGCCTCTATGGCTACACCTTC.

The rearrangement uses TRBV11-2 and TRBJ1-2, with D possibly being TRBD1 (5 bases). CDR3 length equals 12 residues. Trimming took 5 bases from V and 8 from J, leaving 12 bases between them. Germline values: CDR1 SGHAT, CDR2 FQNNGV. This CDR3 is CASSGAPPGYTF. The CDR3 bases are TGTGCCAGCAGCGGGGCTCCCCCCGGCTACACCTTC.

This sequence joins TRBV29-1 and TRBJ2-5, with 7 bases matching TRBD1. After removal of 6 bases from V and 4 bases from J, the junction contained 8 bases not matched to a gene. In germline, CDR1 is SQVTM, CDR2 ANQGSEA. This CDR3 is 13 amino acids long. CDR3 nucleotides: TGCAGCGTCCCCGGGACAGACTTAGAGACCCAGTACTTC. Its protein product is CSVPGTDLETQYF.

This rearrangement joins TRBV6-5 to TRBJ2-7, with D tentatively TRBD1 or TRBD2 (5 bases each). The CDR3 length is 16 residues. Trimming cost V 0 bases and J 2 bases, with 14 bases left between them. Germline-derived CDR1 and CDR2 are MNHEY and SVGAGI. CDR3 DNA sequence: TGTGCCAGCAGTTACTCGAGAGGGGAGTCAGCCTACGAGCAGTACTTC. Amino acid sequence: CASSYSRGESAYEQYF.

V usage is TRBV27 and J usage is TRBJ2-1; 7 bases agree with TRBD1. V gave up 8 bases and J gave up 8 bases; unmatched junction bases: 15. The CDR3 consists of 15 residues. In germline, CDR1 is MNHEY, CDR2 SMNVEV (reference sequence). CDR3 DNA: TGTGCCAGCCAGAAGGGTCGGGAAGGGGGCTATGAGCAGTTCTTC. Translated: CASQKGREGGYEQFF.

About this clone itself: Additional DNA sequences in this sample encode the identical CDR3. V gene TRBV13 combines with J gene TRBJ2-7; 10 bases are a match to TRBD1. The trim removed 5 bases at V and 7 bases at J, leaving 17 bases unmatched. Germline lookup yields CDR1 PRHDT and CDR2 FYEKMQ (reference sequence). This CDR3 is built from 17 residues. This CDR3 is CASSTRDDGQGVYEQYF. The CDR3 coding sequence is TGTGCCAGCAGCACCCGCGACGATGGACAGGGGGTCTATGAGCAGTACTTC.

The genes are TRBV19 and TRBJ2-1; unclear D gene. Trimming shortened V by 11 bases and J by 8 bases, and 13 bases separated the two germline ends. The CDR3 spans 11 residues. CDR1 and CDR2 from the germline V gene are LNHDA and SQIVND (reference sequence). CDR3 loop: CAYWVGDEQFF. CDR3 nucleotide sequence: TGTGCCTATTGGGTTGGGGATGAGCAGTTCTTC.

This chain links TRBV2 with TRBJ2-1; 9 positions agree with TRBD2. CDR1 and CDR2 (germline): SNHLY, FYNNEI. The V segment lost 10 bases and the J segment 5 bases; nucleotides outside the gene matches: 9. The CDR3 contains 14 residues. The CDR3 sequence is CATMGASGNNEQFF. The CDR3 DNA reads TGTGCCACCATGGGAGCTAGCGGGAACAATGAGCAGTTCTTC.

The rearrangement uses TRBV6-5 and TRBJ1-5; 12 nucleotides match TRBD1. Germline CDR1 MNHEY, CDR2 SVGAGI. CDR3 length: 15 residues. Trimming took 5 bases from V and 7 from J; bases not matched to a gene: 6. The chain's CDR3 is CASSRDRGQGQPQHF. DNA of the CDR3: TGTGCCAGCAGTAGGGACAGGGGGCAAGGACAGCCCCAGCATTTT.

V gene TRBV12-3 or TRBV12-4 combines with J gene TRBJ2-1; tentatively, D is TRBD1 or TRBD2 (5 bases each). Trimming stripped 7 bases from V and 10 bases from J, with 14 bases between. The CDR3 is 12 amino acids. The CDR3 loop reads CASTWDGREQFF. DNA for the CDR3: TGTGCCAGCACCTGGGACGGACGGGAGCAGTTCTTC.

The CDR3, as DNA: TGTGCCAGCAGCCAGGGGACAGGGGAGCCGTCGGGTGGCTACACCTTC. Translation: CASSQGTGEPSGGYTF. The gene calls are TRBV5-4 and TRBJ1-2, with 10 bases fitting TRBD1. The germline V gene has CDR1 SGHNT and CDR2 YYREEE (reference sequence). The CDR3 consists of 16 residues. The ends lost 4 bases at V and 7 bases at J; junction bases unmatched: 13.

The V and J genes are TRBV11-1 and TRBJ2-1, with 9 bases matching TRBD2. CDR1 SGHAT and CDR2 FQDESV come from the germline V gene (reference sequence). V lost 1 base to trimming and J lost 4 bases; unmatched junction nucleotides: 5. The CDR3 extends over 16 amino acids. The CDR3 region has the DNA TGTGCCAGCAGCTTAGTGTTAGCGGGGGAGTACAATGAGCAGTTCTTC. Translated: CASSLVLAGEYNEQFF.

V gene TRBV5-5 combines with J gene TRBJ2-1, with D uncertain. The germline gives CDR1 SGHKS, CDR2 YYEKEE (reference sequence). The CDR3 covers 13 residues. The V and J ends lost 3 bases and 7 bases respectively, with 11 bases between them. The CDR3 coding sequence is TGTGCCAGCAGCTATGGGGTAGGGAATGAGCAGTTCTTC. It translates to CASSYGVGNEQFF.

The count of this clone is one. This chain connects TRBV29-1 to TRBJ2-7; D is perhaps TRBD1 or TRBD2 (5 bases each). The ends were cut back, 7 bases at V and 3 bases at J, with 13 bases in the middle. The CDR3 sequence is 12 residues long. Germline V gene sequence: CDR1 SQVTM, CDR2 ANQGSEA. CDR3 residues: CSARDGGYEQYF. CDR3 sequence (DNA): TGCAGCGCAAGGGACGGTGGCTACGAGCAGTACTTC.

The V gene is TRBV3-1 (or the pseudogene TRBV3-2), the J gene TRBJ2-3; weak D call: TRBD2 (5 bases). V shed 5 bases and J shed 5 bases, with 8 bases lying between them. Germline-derived CDR1 and CDR2 are LGHDT and YNNKEL (reference sequence). The CDR3 spans 12 residues. For the CDR3, the DNA is TGTGCCAGCAGCGAGGGAAAAGATACGCAGTATTTT. As protein: CASSEGKDTQYF.

The V gene is TRBV7-3, the J gene TRBJ2-3; D not resolved. This CDR3 comprises 14 residues. Trimming shortened V by 3 bases and J by 2 bases, and 9 bases separated the two germline ends. Germline CDR1 is SGHTA and CDR2 is FQGTGA. In DNA form, the CDR3 reads TGTGCCAGCAGCTTGCGGACCCCCACAGATACGCAGTATTTT. Translated: CASSLRTPTDTQYF.